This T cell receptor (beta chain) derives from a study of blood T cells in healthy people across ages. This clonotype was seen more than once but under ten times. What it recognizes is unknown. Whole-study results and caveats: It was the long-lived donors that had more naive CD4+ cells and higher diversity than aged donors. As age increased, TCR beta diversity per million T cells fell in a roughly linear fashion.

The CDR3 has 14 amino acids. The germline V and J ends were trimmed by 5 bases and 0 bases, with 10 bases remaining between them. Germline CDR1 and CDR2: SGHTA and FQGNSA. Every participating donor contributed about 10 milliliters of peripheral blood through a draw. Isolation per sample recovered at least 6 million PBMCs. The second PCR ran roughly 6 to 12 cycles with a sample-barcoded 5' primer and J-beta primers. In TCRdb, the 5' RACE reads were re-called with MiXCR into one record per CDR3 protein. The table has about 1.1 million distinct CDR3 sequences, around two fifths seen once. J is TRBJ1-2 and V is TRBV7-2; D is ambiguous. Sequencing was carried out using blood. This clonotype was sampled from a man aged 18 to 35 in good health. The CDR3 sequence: CASSPLRPNYGYTF. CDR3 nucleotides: TGTGCCAGCAGCCCACTCAGGCCTAACTATGGCTACACCTTC.